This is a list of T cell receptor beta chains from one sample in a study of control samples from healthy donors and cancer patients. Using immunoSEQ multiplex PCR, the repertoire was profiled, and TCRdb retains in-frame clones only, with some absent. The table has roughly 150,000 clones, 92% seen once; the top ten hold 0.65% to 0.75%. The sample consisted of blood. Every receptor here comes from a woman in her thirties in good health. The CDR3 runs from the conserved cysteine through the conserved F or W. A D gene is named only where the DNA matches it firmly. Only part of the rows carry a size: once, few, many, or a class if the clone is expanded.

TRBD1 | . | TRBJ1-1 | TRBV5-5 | CASSSTGGNTEAFF | TGTGCCAGCAGCTCGACAGGGGGAAACACTGAAGCTTTCTTT
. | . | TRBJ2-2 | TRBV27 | CASSFRGTGELFF | TGTGCCAGCAGTTTCAGGGGCACCGGGGAGCTGTTTTTT
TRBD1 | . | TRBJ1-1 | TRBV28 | CASSPRDRGVRNTEAFF | TGTGCCAGCAGTCCCCGGGACAGGGGGGTCCGGAACACTGAAGCTTTCTTT
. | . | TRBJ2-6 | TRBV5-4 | CASSSRYSSSGANVLTF | TGTGCCAGCAGCTCCCGGTACTCAAGCTCTGGGGCCAACGTCCTGACTTTC
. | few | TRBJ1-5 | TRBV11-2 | CASSLGAGQPQHF | TGTGCCAGCAGCTTAGGGGCAGGTCAGCCCCAGCATTTT
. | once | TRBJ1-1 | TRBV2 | CASRPFTEAFF | TGTGCCAGCCGTCCTTTCACTGAAGCTTTCTTT
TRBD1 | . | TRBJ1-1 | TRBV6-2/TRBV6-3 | CASSTRDRLNTEAFF | TGTGCCAGCAGCACGAGGGACAGGCTAAACACTGAAGCTTTCTTT
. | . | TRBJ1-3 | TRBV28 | CASSSTNSGNTIYF | TGTGCCAGCAGTTCCACTAACTCTGGAAACACCATATATTTT
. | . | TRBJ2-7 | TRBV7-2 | CASSLASGSYEQYF | TGTGCCAGCAGCTTAGCGTCAGGATCCTACGAGCAGTACTTC
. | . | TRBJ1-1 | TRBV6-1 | CASSEVLGYTEAFF | TGTGCCAGCAGTGAAGTATTGGGGTACACTGAAGCTTTCTTT
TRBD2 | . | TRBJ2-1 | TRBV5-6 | CASSPPGLDYNEQFF | TGTGCCAGCAGCCCCCCGGGACTAGATTACAATGAGCAGTTCTTC
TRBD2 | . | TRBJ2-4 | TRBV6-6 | CASRRGLAGENIQYF | TGTGCCAGCAGGCGTGGACTAGCGGGAGAAAACATTCAGTACTTC
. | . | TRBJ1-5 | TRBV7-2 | CASSLGLQTSNQPQHF | TGTGCCAGCAGCTTAGGGCTACAGACCAGCAATCAGCCCCAGCATTTT
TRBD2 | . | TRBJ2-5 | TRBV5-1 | CASSLRRLAGRGYQETQYF | TGCGCCAGCAGCTTGCGGCGACTAGCGGGAAGGGGGTACCAAGAGACCCAGTACTTC
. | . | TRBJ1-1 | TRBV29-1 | CSVGPKQGGNTEAFF | TGCAGCGTTGGCCCCAAGCAGGGAGGGAACACTGAAGCTTTCTTT
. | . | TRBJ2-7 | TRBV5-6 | CASSSLGLYSYEQYF | TGTGCCAGCAGCTCCCTGGGACTTTACTCCTACGAGCAGTACTTC
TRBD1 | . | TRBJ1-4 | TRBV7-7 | CASRNKVTGGKLFF | TGTGCCAGCAGAAATAAGGTCACAGGGGGAAAACTGTTTTTT
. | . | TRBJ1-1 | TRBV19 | CASSMGAATAFF | TGTGCCAGTAGTATGGGAGCAGCCACAGCTTTCTTT
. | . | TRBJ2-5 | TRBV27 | CASARPGETQYF | TGTGCCAGCGCCCGACCGGGTGAGACCCAGTACTTC
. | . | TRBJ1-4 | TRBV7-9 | CASSPGDGPDNEKLFF | TGTGCCAGCAGCCCTGGGGACGGGCCAGATAATGAAAAACTGTTTTTT
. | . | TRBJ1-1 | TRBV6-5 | CASSYSIASPEAFF | TGTGCCAGCAGTTACTCAATAGCCAGCCCTGAAGCTTTCTTT
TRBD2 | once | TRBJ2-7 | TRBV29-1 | CSVATQTSGASYEQYF | TGCAGCGTTGCGACACAAACTAGCGGAGCCTCCTACGAGCAGTACTTC
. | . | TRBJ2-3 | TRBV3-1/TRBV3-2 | CASSQAGALSDTQYF | TGTGCCAGCAGCCAAGCAGGCGCCCTCTCGGATACGCAGTATTTT
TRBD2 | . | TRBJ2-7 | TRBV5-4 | CASSLAKTSGRKYEQYF | TGTGCCAGCAGCTTGGCAAAGACTAGCGGGAGGAAATACGAGCAGTACTTC
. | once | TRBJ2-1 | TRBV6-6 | CASSYSSGDEQFF | TGTGCCAGCAGTTACTCGAGTGGGGATGAGCAGTTCTTC
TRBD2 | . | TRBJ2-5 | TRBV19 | CASSITSGARRETQYF | TGTGCCAGTAGTATCACTAGCGGGGCGAGACGGGAGACCCAGTACTTC
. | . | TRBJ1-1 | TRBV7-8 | CASSSAEGAEAFF | TGTGCCAGCAGCTCGGCCGAAGGGGCTGAAGCTTTCTTT
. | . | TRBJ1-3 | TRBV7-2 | CASSFGSGNTIYF | TGTGCCAGCAGCTTCGGGAGCGGAAACACCATATATTTT
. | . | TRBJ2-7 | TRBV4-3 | CASSQGIGRSYEQYF | TGCGCCAGCAGCCAAGGAATCGGTAGGTCCTACGAGCAGTACTTC
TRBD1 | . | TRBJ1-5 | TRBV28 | CASSEGGGNQPQHF | TGTGCCAGCAGTGAAGGGGGCGGCAATCAGCCCCAGCATTTT
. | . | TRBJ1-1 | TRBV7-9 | CASSVPGLLNTEAFF | TGTGCCAGCAGCGTCCCCGGCCTCTTGAACACTGAAGCTTTCTTT
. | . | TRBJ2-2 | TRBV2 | CASSERELAGGELFF | TGTGCCAGCAGTGAGCGGGAACTAGCAGGCGGGGAGCTGTTTTTT
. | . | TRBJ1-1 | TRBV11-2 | CASIPSRGGHTEAFF | TGTGCCAGCATCCCCTCACGCGGGGGGCACACTGAAGCTTTCTTT
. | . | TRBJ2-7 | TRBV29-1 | CSVEKESTYEQYF | TGCAGCGTTGAAAAGGAGTCAACCTACGAGCAGTACTTC
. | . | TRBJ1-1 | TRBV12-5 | CASGTSGRIAEAFF | TGTGCTAGTGGTACCTCAGGGAGGATAGCTGAAGCTTTCTTT
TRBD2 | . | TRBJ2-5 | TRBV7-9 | CASSPQSSGGRETQYF | TGTGCCAGCAGCCCGCAATCGTCGGGAGGACGGGAGACCCAGTACTTC
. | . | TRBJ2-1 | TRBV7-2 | CASSSGAYNEQFF | TGTGCCAGCAGCTCGGGGGCCTACAATGAGCAGTTCTTC
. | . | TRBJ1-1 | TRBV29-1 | CSVEAWQGLTAGTEAFF | TGCAGCGTTGAAGCTTGGCAGGGGCTGACTGCGGGCACTGAAGCTTTCTTT
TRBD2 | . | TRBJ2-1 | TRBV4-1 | CASSQRTSGRGYNEQFF | TGCGCCAGCAGCCAGAGGACTAGCGGGAGGGGTTACAATGAGCAGTTCTTC
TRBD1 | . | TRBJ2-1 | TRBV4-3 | CASSQDTGGYNEQFF | TGCGCCAGCAGCCAAGATACAGGGGGTTACAATGAGCAGTTCTTC
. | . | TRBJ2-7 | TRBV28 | CASSPWGSEQYF | TGTGCCAGCAGTCCATGGGGTTCCGAGCAGTACTTC
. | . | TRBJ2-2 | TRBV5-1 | CASSYKTANTGELFF | TGCGCCAGCAGCTACAAGACAGCGAACACCGGGGAGCTGTTTTTT
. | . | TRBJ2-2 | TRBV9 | CASSVRARLPTGGELFF | TGTGCCAGCAGCGTAAGGGCCCGGCTACCCACGGGCGGGGAGCTGTTTTTT
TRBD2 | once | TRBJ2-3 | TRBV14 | CASSQELAGLGTDTQYF | TGTGCCAGCAGCCAAGAACTAGCGGGTCTCGGCACAGATACGCAGTATTTT
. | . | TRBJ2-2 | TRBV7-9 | CASSSKNTGELFF | TGTGCCAGCAGCTCAAAGAACACCGGGGAGCTGTTTTTT
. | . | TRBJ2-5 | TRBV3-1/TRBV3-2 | CASSPETSTQYF | TGTGCCAGCAGCCCCGAGACTTCGACCCAGTACTTC
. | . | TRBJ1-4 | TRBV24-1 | CATSTGREKLFF | TGTGCCACCAGTACAGGGCGAGAAAAACTGTTTTTT
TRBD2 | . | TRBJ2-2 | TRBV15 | CATSREWFSGSGTGELFF | TGTGCCACCAGCAGAGAATGGTTTAGCGGGAGTGGCACCGGGGAGCTGTTTTTT
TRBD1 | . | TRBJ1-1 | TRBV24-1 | CATSDRDEAFF | TGTGCCACTTCGGACAGGGATGAAGCTTTCTTT
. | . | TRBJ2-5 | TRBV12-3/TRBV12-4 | CASRLGGTQYF | TGTGCCAGCAGGCTGGGAGGGACCCAGTACTTC
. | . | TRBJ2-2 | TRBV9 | CASSATRTGELFF | TGTGCCAGCAGCGCCACACGGACCGGGGAGCTGTTTTTT
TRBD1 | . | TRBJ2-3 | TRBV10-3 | CANGQAPTDTQYF | TGTGCCAACGGACAGGCACCCACAGATACGCAGTATTTT
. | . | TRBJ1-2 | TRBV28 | CASKGWADPYYGYTF | TGTGCCAGCAAAGGGTGGGCGGATCCCTACTATGGCTACACCTTC